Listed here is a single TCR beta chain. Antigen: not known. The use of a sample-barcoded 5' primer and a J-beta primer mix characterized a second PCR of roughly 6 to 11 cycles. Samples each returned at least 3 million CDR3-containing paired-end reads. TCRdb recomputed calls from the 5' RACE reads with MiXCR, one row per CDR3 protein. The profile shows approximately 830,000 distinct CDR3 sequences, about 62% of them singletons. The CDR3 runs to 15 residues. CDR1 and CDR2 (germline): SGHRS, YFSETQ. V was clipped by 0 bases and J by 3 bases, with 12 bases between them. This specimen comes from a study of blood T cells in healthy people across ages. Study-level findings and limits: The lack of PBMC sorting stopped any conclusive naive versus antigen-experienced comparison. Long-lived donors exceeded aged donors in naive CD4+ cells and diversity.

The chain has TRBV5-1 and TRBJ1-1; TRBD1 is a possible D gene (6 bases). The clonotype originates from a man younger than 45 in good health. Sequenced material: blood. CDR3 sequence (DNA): TGCGCCAGCAGCTTGGTTCGGGGGCGGTACACTGAAGCTTTCTTT. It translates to CASSLVRGRYTEAFF. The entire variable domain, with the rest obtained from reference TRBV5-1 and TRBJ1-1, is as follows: KAGVTQTPRYLIKTRGQQVTLSCSPISGHRSVSWYQQTPGQGLQFLFEYFSETQRNKGNFPGRFSGRQFSNSRSEMNVSTLELGDSALYLCASSLVRGRYTEAFFGQGTRLTVV.